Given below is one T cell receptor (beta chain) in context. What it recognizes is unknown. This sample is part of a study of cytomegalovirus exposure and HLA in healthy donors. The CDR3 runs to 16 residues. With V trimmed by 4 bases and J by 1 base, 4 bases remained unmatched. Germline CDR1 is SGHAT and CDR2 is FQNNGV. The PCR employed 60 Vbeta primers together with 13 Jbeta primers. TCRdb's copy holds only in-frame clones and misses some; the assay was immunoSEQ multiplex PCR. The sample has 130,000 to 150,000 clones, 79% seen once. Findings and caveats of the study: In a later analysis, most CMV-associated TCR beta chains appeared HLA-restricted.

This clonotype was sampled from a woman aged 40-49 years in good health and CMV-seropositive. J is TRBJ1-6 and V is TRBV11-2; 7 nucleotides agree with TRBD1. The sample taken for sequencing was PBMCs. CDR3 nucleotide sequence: TGTGCCAGCAGCTCACAGGGGAGATCCTATAATTCACCCCTCCACTTT. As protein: CASSSQGRSYNSPLHF.